This T cell receptor beta chain was identified in a study of CD8 T cells in Susac syndrome. V dropped 1 base and J dropped 0; count of bases not matched to a gene: 7. The CDR3 runs 19 residues. The V gene's germline CDR1 is DFQATT and CDR2 SNEGSKA (reference sequence). With random hexamers, reverse transcription was performed on about 0.5 to 1 ug of RNA. Amplification of TCR beta CDR3 spanned 54 Vbeta and 13 Jbeta via immunoSEQ multiplex PCR. TCRdb recomputed calls from the immunoSEQ multiplex PCR reads with MiXCR, one row per CDR3 protein. Of around 180,000 distinct CDR3 sequences in the sample, about 95% were seen once.

The sequencing input was CD8+ T cells from PBMCs. The chain carries TRBV20-1 and TRBJ2-3; 16 bases fit TRBD2. The origin of this receptor is a human donor with multiple sclerosis. CDR3 region: CSARGGTSGRVLSTDTQYF. The CDR3 nucleotides are TGCAGTGCTAGAGGCGGGACTAGCGGGAGGGTACTTAGCACAGATACGCAGTATTTT.